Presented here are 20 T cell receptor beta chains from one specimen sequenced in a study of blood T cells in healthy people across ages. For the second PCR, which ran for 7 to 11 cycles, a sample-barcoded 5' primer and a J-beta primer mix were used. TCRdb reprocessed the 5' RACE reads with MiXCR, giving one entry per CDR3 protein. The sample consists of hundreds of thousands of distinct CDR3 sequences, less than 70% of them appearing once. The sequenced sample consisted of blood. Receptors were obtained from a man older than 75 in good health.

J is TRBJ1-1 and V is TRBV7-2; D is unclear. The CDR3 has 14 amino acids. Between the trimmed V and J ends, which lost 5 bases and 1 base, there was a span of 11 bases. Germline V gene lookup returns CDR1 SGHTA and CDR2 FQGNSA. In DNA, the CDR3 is TGTGCCAGCAGCGTATTGGCGGAGAACACTGAAGCTTTCTTT. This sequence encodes CASSVLAENTEAFF.

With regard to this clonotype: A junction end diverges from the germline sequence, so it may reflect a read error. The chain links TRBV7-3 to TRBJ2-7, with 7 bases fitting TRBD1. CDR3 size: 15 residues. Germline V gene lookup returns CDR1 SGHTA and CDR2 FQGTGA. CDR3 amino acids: CASSLNPGGAYEQYF. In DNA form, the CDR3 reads TGTGCTAGCAGCTTAAATCCAGGGGGAGCCTACGAGCAGTACTTC.

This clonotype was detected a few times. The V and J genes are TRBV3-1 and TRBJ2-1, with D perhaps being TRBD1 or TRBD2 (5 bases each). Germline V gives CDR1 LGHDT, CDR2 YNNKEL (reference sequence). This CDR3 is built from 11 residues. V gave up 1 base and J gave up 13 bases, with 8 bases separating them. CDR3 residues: CASSQGDHQFF. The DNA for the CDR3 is TGTGCCAGCAGCCAAGGGGACCACCAGTTCTTC.

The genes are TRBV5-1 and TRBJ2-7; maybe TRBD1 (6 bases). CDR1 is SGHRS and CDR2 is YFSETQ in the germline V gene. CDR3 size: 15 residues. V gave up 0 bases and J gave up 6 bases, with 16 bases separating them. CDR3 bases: TGCGCCAGCAGCTTGGACAGGGCGGATTGGGGCGAGCAGTACTTC. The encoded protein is CASSLDRADWGEQYF.

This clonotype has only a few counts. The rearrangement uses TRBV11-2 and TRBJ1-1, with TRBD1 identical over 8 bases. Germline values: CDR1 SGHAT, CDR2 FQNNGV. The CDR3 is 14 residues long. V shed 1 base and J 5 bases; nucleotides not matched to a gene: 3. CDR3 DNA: TGTGCCAGCAGCTTAGGGTGGACAGGGACTGAAGCTTTCTTT. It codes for CASSLGWTGTEAFF.

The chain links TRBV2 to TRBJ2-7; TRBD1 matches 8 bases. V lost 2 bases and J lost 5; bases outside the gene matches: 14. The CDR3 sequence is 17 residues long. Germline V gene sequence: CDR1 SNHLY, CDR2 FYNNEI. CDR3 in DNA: TGTGCCAGCAGTGAATTCTTCGGGACAGGCCAGGCCCACGAGCAGTACTTC. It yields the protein CASSEFFGTGQAHEQYF.

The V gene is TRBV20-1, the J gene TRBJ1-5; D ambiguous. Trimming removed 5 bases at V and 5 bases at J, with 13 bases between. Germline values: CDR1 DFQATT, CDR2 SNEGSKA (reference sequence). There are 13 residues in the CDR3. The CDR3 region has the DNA TGCAGTGCTGGTCAATCGACTGATCAGCCCCAGCATTTT. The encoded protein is CSAGQSTDQPQHF.

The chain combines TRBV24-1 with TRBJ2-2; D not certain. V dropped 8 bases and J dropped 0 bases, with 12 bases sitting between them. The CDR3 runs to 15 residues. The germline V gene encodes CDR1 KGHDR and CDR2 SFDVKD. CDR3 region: CATTGPGSNTGELFF. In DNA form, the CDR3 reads TGTGCCACCACTGGACCCGGATCGAACACCGGGGAGCTGTTTTTT.

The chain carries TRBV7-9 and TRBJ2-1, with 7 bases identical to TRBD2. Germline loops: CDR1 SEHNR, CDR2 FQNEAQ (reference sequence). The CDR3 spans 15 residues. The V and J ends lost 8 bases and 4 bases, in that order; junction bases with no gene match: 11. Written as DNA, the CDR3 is TGTGCCAGCCGCACGGGCGGGACTAAATACAATGAGCAGTTCTTC. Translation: CASRTGGTKYNEQFF.

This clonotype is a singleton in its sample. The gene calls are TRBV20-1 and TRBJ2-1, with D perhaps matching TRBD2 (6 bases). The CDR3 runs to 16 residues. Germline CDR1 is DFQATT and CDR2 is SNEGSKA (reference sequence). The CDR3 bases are TGCAATGAGTCCAGTTTTCTTAGCGGAACCTACAATGAGCAGTTCTTC. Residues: CNESSFLSGTYNEQFF.

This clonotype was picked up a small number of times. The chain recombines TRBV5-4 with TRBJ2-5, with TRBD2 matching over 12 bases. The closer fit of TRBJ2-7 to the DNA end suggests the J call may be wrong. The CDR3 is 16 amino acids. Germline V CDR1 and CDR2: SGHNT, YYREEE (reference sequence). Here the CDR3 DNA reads TGTGCCAGCAGCTTGGATCGACTAGCGGGAGCTCGCGAGCAGTACTTC. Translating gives CASSLDRLAGAREQYF.

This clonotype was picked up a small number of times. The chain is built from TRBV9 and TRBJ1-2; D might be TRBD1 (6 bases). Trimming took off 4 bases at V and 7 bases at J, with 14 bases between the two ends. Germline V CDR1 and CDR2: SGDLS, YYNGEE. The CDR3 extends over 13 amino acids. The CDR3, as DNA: TGTGCCAGCAGCCGGGACACCTATGGTGGCTACACCTTC. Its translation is CASSRDTYGGYTF.

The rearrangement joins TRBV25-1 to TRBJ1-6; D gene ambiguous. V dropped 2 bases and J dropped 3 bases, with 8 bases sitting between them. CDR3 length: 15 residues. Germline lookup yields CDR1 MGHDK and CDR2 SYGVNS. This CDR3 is CASSEARIYNSPLHF. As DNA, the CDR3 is TGTGCCAGCAGTGAAGCACGGATCTATAATTCACCCCTCCACTTT.

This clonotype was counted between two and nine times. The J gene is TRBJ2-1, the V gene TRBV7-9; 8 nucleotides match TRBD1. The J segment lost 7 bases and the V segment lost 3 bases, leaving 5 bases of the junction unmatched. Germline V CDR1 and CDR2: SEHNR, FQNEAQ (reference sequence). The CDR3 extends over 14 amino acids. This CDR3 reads CASSFWDRRNEQFF. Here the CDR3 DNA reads TGTGCCAGCAGCTTCTGGGACAGGAGAAATGAGCAGTTCTTC.

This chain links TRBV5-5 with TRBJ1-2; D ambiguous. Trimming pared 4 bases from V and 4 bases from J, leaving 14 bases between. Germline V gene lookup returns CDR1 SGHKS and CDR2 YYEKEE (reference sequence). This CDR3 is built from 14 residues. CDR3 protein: CASSPKAAGYGYTF. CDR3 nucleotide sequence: TGTGCCAGCAGCCCCAAAGCAGCGGGCTATGGCTACACCTTC.

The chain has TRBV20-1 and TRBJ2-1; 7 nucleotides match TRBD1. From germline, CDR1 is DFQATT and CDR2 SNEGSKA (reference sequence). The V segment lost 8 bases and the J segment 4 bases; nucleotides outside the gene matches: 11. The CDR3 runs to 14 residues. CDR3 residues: CSTPKRTGYNEQFF. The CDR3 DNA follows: TGCAGTACTCCCAAGAGGACAGGTTACAATGAGCAGTTCTTC.

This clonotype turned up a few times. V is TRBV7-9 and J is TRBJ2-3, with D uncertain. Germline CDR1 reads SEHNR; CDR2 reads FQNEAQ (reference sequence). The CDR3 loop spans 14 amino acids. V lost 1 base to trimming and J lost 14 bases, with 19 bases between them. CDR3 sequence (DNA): TGTGCCAGCAGCTTAGAATCCCGGTCCCGGTACGCGTATTTT. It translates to CASSLESRSRYAYF.

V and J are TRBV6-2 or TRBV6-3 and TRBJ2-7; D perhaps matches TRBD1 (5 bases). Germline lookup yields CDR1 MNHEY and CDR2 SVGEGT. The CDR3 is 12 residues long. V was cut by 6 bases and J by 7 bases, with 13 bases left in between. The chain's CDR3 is CASSRRVGEQYF. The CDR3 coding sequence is TGTGCCAGCAGCCGCAGGGTTGGTGAGCAGTACTTC.

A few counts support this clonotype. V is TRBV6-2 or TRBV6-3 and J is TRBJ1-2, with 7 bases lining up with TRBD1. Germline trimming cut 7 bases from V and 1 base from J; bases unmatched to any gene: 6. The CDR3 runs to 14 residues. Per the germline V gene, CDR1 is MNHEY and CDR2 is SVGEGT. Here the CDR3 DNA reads TGTGCCAGCACCACAGGGGACGGTAACTATGGCTACACCTTC. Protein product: CASTTGDGNYGYTF.

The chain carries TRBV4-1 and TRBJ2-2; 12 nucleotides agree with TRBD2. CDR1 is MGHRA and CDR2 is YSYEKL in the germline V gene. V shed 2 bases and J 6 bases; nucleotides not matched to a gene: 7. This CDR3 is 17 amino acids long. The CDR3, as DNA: TGCGCCAGCAGCCAAACCCTAGCGGGAGGGCTCGCCGGGGAGCTGTTTTTT. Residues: CASSQTLAGGLAGELFF.